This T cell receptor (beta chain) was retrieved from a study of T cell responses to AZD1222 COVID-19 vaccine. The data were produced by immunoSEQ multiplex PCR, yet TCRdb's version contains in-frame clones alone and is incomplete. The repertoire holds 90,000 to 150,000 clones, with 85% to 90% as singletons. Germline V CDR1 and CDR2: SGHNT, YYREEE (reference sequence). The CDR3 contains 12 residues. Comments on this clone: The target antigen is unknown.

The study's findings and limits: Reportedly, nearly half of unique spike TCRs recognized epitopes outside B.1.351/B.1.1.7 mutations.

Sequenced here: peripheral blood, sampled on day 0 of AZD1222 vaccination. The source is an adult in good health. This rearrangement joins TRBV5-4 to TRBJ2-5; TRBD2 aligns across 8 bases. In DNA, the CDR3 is TGTTCGGGTAGCGGGGAAGGAGAGACCCAGTACTTC. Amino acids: CSGSGEGETQYF.